Listed below are T cell receptor beta chains from one sample, sequenced in a study of OX40 agonist ivuxolimab in advanced cancers. Data came from immunoSEQ multiplex PCR; TCRdb stores just in-frame clones and leaves some out. The sample consists of about 60,000 clones, 84% of them appearing once. The sample here was CD4+ or CD8+ T cells sorted from blood, taken in a trial of the OX40 agonist ivuxolimab. The receptors originated from an adult with an advanced solid tumor such as melanoma, head and neck, liver or kidney cancer. CDR3s include the opening cysteine and the closing phenylalanine or tryptophan. A D gene is named only where the DNA matches it firmly. Rows may omit the clone size; those that give it use once, few, many or a size class.

-	-	TRBJ1-1	TRBV5-1	CASSFGRHRAEAFF	TGCGCCAGCAGCTTTGGGAGACACAGGGCTGAAGCTTTCTTT
TRBD1	-	TRBJ1-4	TRBV4-1	CASSQEGQGREKLFF	TGCGCCAGCAGCCAAGAGGGACAGGGTCGTGAAAAACTGTTTTTT
-	-	TRBJ2-3	TRBV20-1	CSALLTDTQYF	TGCAGTGCTCTCCTCACAGATACGCAGTATTTT
TRBD1	-	TRBJ1-2	TRBV5-8	CASSIPRQGAWGGYTF	TGTGCCAGCAGCATCCCCCGACAGGGGGCATGGGGTGGCTACACCTTC
TRBD1	-	TRBJ2-7	TRBV19	CASRSQETGGNEQYF	TGTGCCAGTAGATCCCAAGAGACAGGGGGCAACGAGCAGTACTTC
TRBD2	-	TRBJ2-3	TRBV28	CASSSGLAGRTDTQYF	TGTGCCAGCAGTTCAGGACTAGCGGGCCGCACAGATACGCAGTATTTT
TRBD1	-	TRBJ2-7	TRBV7-9	CASMFGTVPYEQYF	TGTGCCAGCATGTTTGGGACAGTACCCTACGAGCAGTACTTC
-	few	TRBJ2-3	TRBV19	CASSIGRQDTQYF	TGTGCCAGTAGTATAGGCCGGCAGGATACGCAGTATTTT
-	-	TRBJ2-3	TRBV4-2	CASSQEAGQGDTQYF	TGTGCCAGCAGCCAAGAGGCAGGCCAAGGGGATACGCAGTATTTT
-	-	TRBJ1-6	TRBV6-1	CASSESFSPLHF	TGTGCCAGCAGTGAATCGTTTTCACCCCTCCACTTT
TRBD2	-	TRBJ2-3	TRBV19	CASRTSGIADTQYF	TGTGCCAGTAGGACTAGCGGGATCGCAGATACGCAGTATTTT
TRBD2	-	TRBJ2-1	TRBV6-1	CASSLRGGWNEQFF	TGTGCCAGCAGCTTGCGGGGGGGCTGGAATGAGCAGTTCTTC
-	-	TRBJ2-3	TRBV7-9	CASSPRYRDIPTDTQYF	TGTGCCAGCAGCCCACGCTACCGGGACATCCCCACAGATACGCAGTATTTT
TRBD2	-	TRBJ2-7	TRBV7-8	CASSSLAGAYEQYF	TGTGCCAGCAGCTCCCTAGCGGGAGCTTACGAGCAGTACTTC
-	few	TRBJ2-5	TRBV7-2	CASSLSSEQVGTQYF	TGTGCCAGCAGCTTATCCAGCGAACAGGTGGGGACCCAGTACTTC
-	-	TRBJ1-2	TRBV4-1	CASSQEQGRGYTF	TGCGCCAGCAGCCAAGAGCAGGGGAGAGGCTACACCTTC
-	-	TRBJ1-2	TRBV10-3	CAARVIGGEGYTF	TGTGCCGCCCGAGTTATTGGGGGTGAAGGCTACACCTTC